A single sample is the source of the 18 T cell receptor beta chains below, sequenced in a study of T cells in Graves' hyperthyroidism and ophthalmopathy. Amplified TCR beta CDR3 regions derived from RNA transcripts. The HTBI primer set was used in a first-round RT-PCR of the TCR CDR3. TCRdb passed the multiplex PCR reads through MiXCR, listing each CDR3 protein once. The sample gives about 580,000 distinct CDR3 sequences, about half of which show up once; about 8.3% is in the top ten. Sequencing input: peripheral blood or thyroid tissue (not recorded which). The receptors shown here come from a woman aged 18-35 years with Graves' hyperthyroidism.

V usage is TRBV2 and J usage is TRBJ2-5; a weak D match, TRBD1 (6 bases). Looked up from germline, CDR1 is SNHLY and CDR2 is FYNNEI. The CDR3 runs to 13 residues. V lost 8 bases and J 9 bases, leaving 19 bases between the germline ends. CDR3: CASVGGPLEPQYF. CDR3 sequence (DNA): TGTGCCAGCGTTGGGGGCCCCTTGGAACCCCAGTACTTC.

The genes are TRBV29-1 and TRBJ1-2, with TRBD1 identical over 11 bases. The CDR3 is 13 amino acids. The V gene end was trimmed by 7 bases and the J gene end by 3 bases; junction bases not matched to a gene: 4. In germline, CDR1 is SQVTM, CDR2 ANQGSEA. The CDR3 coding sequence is TGCAGCGCTGGGGACAGGGGGGACTATGGCTACACCTTC. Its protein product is CSAGDRGDYGYTF.

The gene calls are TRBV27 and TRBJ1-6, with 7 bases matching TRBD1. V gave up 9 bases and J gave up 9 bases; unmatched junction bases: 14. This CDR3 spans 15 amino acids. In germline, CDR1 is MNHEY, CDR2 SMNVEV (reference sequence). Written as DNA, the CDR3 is TGTGCCAGTCATGTAGGGGGCCTGGGTGGTTCACCCCTCCACTTT. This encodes CASHVGGLGGSPLHF.

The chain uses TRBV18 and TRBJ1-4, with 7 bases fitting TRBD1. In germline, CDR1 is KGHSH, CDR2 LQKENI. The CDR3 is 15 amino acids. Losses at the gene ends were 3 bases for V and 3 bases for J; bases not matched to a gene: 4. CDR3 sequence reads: CASSPLDRSNEKLFF. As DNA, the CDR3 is TGTGCCAGCTCACCGTTGGACAGGTCTAATGAAAAACTGTTTTTT.

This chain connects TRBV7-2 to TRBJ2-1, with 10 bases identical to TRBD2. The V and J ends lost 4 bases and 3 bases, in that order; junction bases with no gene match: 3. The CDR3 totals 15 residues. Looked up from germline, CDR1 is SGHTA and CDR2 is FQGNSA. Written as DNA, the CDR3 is TGTGCCAGCAGCTCCGGACTAGCGGTCTACAATGAGCAGTTCTTC. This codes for CASSSGLAVYNEQFF.

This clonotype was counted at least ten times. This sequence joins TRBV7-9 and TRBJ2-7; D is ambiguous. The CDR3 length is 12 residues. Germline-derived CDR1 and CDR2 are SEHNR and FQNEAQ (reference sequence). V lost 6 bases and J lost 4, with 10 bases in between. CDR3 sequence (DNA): TGTGCCAGCAGTGTGGGTTGGTACGAGCAGTACTTC. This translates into CASSVGWYEQYF.

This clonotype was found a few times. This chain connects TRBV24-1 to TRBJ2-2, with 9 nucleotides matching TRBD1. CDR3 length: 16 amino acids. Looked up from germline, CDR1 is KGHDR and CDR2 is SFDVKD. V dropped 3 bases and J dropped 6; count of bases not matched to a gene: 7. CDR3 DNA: TGTGCCACCAGTGATGCCGGGACAGGGTATTCCGGGGAGCTGTTTTTT. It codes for CATSDAGTGYSGELFF.

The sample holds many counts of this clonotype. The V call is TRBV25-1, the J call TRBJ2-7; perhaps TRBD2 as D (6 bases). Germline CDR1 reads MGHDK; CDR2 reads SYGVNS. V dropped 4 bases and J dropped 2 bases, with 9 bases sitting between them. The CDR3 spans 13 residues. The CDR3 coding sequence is TGTGCCAGCAGTGTAGCGGACCCCTACGAGCAGTACTTC. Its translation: CASSVADPYEQYF.

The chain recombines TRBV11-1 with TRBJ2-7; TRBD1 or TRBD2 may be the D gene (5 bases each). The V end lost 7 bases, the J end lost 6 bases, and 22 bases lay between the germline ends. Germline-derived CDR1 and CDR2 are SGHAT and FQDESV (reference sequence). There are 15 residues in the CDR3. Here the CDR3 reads CASTLLTGPGSEQYF. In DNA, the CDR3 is TGTGCCAGCACCCTCTTAACAGGACCGGGGTCCGAGCAGTACTTC. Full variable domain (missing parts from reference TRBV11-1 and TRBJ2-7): EAEVAQSPRYKITEKSQAVAFWCDPISGHATLYWYRQILGQGPELLVQFQDESVVDDSQLPKDRFSAERLKGVDSTLKIQPAELGDSAMYLCASTLLTGPGSEQYFGPGTRLTVT.

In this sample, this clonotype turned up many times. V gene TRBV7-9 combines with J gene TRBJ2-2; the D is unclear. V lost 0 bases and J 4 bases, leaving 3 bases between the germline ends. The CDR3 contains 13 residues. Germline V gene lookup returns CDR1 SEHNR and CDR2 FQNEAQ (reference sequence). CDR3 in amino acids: CASSLAGTGELFF. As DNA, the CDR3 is TGTGCCAGCAGCTTAGCTGGCACCGGGGAGCTGTTTTTT.

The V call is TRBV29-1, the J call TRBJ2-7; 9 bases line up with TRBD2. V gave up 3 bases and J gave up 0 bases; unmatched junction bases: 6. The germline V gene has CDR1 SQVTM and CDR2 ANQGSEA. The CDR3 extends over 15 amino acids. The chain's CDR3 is CSVEDSGSDSYEQYF. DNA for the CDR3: TGCAGCGTTGAGGATAGCGGGAGTGACTCCTACGAGCAGTACTTC.

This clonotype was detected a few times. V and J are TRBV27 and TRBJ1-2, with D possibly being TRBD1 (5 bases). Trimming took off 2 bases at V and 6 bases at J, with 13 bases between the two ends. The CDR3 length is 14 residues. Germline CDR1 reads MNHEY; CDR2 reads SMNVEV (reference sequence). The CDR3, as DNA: TGTGCCAGCAGTTTAATGGGGGTGGCGGATGGCTACACCTTC. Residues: CASSLMGVADGYTF.

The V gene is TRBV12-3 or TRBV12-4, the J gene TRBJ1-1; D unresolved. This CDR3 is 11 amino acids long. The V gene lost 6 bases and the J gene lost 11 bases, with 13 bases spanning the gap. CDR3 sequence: CASRDGGRAFF. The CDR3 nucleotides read TGTGCCAGCAGAGATGGAGGGAGGGCTTTCTTT.

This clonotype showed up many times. The CDR3 spells CASSSTSSSYEQYF. The DNA for the CDR3 is TGTGCCAGTAGCTCGACTAGCAGCTCCTACGAGCAGTACTTC. The rearrangement joins TRBV19 to TRBJ2-7, with TRBD2 matching 7 bases. The CDR3 runs 14 residues. Germline trimming cut 6 bases from V and 0 bases from J; bases unmatched to any gene: 5. Germline V gives CDR1 LNHDA, CDR2 SQIVND (reference sequence).

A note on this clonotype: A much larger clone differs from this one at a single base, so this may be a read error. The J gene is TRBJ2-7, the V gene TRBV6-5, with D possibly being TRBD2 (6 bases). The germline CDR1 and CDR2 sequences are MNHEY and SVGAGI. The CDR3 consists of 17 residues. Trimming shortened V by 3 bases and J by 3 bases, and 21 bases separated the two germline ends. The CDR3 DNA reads TGTGCCAGCAGTTATCTGGCGGGAATAGCGCGCGGCTACGAGCAGTACTTC. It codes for CASSYLAGIARGYEQYF.

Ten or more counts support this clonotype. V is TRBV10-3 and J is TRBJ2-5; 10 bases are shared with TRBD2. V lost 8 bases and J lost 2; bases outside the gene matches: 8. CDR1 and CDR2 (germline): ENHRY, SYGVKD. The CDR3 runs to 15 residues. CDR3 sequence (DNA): TGTGCCATCTCATCTACTAGCGGGGTACAAGAGACCCAGTACTTC. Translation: CAISSTSGVQETQYF.

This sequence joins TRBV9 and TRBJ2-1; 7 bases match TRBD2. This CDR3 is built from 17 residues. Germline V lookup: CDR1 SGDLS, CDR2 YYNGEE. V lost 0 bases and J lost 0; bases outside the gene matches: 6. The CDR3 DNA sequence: TGTGCCAGCAGCGTAGTCCCAGCGGGGATCTCCTACAATGAGCAGTTCTTC. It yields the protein CASSVVPAGISYNEQFF.

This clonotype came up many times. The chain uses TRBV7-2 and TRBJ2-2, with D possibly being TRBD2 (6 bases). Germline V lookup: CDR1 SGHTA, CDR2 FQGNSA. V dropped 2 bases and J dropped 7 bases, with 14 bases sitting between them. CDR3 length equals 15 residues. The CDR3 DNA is TGTGCCAGCAGCTTATATCTACGGGAGATCGGGGAGCTGTTTTTT. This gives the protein CASSLYLREIGELFF.